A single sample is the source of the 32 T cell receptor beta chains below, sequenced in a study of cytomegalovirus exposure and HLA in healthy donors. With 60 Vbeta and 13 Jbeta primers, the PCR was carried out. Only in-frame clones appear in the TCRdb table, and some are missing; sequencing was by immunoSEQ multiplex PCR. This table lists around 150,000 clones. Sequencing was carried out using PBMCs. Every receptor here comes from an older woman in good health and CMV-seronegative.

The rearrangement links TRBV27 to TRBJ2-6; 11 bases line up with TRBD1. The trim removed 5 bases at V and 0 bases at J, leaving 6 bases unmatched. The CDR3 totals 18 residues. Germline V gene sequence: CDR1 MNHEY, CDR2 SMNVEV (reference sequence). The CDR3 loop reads CASSARTGGGSGANVLTF. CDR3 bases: TGTGCCAGCAGTGCCAGGACAGGGGGCGGCTCTGGGGCCAACGTCCTGACTTTC.

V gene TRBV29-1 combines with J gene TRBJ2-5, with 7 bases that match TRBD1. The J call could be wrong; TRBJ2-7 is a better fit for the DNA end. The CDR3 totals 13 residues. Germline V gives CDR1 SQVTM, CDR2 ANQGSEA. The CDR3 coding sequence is TGCAGCGCGAGGGGACAGTTTTCCCACGAGCAGTACTTC. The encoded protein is CSARGQFSHEQYF.

The CDR3 DNA reads as TGTGCCAGCAGCGCCGGGACTAGCTCGGTCGAGCAGTACTTC. Its translation: CASSAGTSSVEQYF. V gene TRBV9 combines with J gene TRBJ2-7, with TRBD2 matching 9 bases. The CDR3 runs to 14 residues. The V and J ends lost 3 bases and 6 bases, in that order; junction bases with no gene match: 7. Germline lookup yields CDR1 SGDLS and CDR2 YYNGEE. Combining the CDR3 with reference TRBV9 and TRBJ2-7 gives the whole variable domain DSGVTQTPKHLITATGQRVTLRCSPRSGDLSVYWYQQSLDQGLQFLIQYYNGEERAKGNILERFSAQQFPDLHSELNLSSLELGDSALYFCASSAGTSSVEQYFGPGTRLTVT.

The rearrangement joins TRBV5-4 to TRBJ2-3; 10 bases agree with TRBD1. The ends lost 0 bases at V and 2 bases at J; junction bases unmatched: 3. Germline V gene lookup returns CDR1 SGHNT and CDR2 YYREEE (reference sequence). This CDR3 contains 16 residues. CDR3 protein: CASSLGDRGVTDTQYF. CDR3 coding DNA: TGTGCCAGCAGCTTGGGGGACAGGGGAGTCACAGATACGCAGTATTTT.

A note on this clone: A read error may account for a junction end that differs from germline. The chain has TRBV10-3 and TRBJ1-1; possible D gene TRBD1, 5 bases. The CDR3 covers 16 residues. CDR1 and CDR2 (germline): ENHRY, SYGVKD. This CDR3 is CAVSEARVGGVELAFF. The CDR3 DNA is TGTGCCGTCAGTGAGGCCAGAGTGGGAGGGGTTGAATTGGCTTTCTTT.

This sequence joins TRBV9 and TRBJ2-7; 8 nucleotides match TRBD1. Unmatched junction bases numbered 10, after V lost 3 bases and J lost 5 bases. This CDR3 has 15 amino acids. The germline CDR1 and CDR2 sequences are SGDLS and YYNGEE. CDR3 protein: CASSADRQGRHEQYF. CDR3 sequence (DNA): TGTGCCAGCAGCGCCGACCGACAGGGGCGGCACGAGCAGTACTTC.

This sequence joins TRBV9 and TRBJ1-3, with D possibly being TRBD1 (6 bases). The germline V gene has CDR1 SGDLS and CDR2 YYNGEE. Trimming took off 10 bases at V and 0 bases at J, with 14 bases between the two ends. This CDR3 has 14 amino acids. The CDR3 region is CASTTGPSGNTIYF. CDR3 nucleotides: TGTGCCTCAACCACAGGGCCCTCTGGAAACACCATATATTTT.

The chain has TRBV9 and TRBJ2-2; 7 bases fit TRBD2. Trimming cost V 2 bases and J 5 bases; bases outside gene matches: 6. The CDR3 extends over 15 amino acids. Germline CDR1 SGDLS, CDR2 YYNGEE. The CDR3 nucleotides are TGTGCCAGCAGCGTCGGGGGGAGTGGGACCGGGGAGCTGTTTTTT. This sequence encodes CASSVGGSGTGELFF.

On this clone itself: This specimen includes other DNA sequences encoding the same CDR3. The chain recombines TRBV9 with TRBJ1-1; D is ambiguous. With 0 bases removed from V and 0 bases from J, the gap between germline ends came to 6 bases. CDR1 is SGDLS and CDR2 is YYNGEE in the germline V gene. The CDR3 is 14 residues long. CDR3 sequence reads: CASSVGQMNTEAFF. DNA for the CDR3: TGTGCCAGCAGCGTAGGGCAGATGAACACTGAAGCTTTCTTT. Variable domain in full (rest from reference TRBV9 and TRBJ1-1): DSGVTQTPKHLITATGQRVTLRCSPRSGDLSVYWYQQSLDQGLQFLIQYYNGEERAKGNILERFSAQQFPDLHSELNLSSLELGDSALYFCASSVGQMNTEAFFGQGTRLTVV.

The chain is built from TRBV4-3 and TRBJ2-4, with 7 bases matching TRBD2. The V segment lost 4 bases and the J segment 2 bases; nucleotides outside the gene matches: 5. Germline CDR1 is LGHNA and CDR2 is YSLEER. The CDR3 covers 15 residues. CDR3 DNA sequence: TGCGCCAGCAGCCCAGCGGGGCAGTCCAAAAACATTCAGTACTTC. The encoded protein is CASSPAGQSKNIQYF.

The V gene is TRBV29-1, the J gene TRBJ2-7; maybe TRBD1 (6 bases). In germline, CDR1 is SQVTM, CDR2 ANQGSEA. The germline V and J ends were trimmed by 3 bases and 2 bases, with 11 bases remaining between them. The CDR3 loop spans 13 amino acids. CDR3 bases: TGCAGCGTTGAGCTAGACAGGACCTACGAGCAGTACTTC. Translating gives CSVELDRTYEQYF.

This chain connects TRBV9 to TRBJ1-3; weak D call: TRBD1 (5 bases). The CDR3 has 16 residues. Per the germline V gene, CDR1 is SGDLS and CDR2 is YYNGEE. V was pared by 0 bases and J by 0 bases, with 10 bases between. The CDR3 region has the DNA TGTGCCAGCAGCGTAGAGCAGGGAGGCTCTGGAAACACCATATATTTT. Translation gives CASSVEQGGSGNTIYF.

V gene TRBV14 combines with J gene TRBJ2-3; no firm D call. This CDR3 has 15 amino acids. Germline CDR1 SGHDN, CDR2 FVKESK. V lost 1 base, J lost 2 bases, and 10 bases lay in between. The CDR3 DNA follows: TGTGCCAGCAGCCAAGTCATTCAGTCCACAGATACGCAGTATTTT. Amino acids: CASSQVIQSTDTQYF. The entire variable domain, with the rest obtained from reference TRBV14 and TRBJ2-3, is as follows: EAGVTQFPSHSVIEKGQTVTLRCDPISGHDNLYWYRRVMGKEIKFLLHFVKESKQDESGMPNNRFLAERTGGTYSTLKVQPAELEDSGVYFCASSQVIQSTDTQYFGPGTRLTVL.

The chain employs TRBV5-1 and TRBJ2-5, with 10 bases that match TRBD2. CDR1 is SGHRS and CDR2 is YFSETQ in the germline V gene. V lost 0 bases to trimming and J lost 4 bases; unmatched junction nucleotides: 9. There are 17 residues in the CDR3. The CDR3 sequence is CASSLATSGPLRETQYF. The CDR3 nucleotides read TGCGCCAGCAGCTTGGCGACTAGCGGGCCTCTGAGAGAGACCCAGTACTTC.

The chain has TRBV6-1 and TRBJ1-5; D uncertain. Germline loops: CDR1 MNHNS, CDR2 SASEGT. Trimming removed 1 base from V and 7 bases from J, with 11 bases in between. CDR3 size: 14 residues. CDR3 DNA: TGTGCCAGCAGTGAAGGGTTCCACAACCAGCCCCAGCATTTT. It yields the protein CASSEGFHNQPQHF.

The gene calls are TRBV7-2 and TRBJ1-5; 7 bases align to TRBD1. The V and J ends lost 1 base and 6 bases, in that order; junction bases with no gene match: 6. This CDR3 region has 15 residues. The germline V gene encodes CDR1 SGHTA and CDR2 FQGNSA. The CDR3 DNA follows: TGTGCCAGCAGCTTAGTTTGGTCAGGGGGTCAGCCCCAGCATTTT. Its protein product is CASSLVWSGGQPQHF.

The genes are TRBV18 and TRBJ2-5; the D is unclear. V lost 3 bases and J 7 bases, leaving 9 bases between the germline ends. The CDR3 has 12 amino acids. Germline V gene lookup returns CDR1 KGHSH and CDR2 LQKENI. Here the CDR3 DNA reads TGTGCCAGCTCACCCCCCCGCGGGACCCAGTACTTC. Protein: CASSPPRGTQYF.

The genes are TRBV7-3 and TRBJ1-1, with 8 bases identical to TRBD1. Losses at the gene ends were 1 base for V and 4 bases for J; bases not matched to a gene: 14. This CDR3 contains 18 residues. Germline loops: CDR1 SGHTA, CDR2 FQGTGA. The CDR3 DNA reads TGTGCCAGCAGCTTAATCCGTAGGTTGGACAGGGCGTCCACTGAAGCTTTCTTT. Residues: CASSLIRRLDRASTEAFF. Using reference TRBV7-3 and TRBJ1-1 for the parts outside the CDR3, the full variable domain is GAGVSQTPSNKVTEKGKYVELRCDPISGHTALYWYRQSLGQGPEFLIYFQGTGAADDSGLPNDRFFAVRPEGSVSTLKIQRTERGDSAVYLCASSLIRRLDRASTEAFFGQGTRLTVV.

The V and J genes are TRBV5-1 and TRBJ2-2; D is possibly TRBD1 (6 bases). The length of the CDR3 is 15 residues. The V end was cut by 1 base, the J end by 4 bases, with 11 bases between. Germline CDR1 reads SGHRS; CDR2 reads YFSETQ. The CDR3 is CASSLSGESTGELFF. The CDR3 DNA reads TGCGCCAGCAGCTTGTCAGGGGAGAGCACCGGGGAGCTGTTTTTT.

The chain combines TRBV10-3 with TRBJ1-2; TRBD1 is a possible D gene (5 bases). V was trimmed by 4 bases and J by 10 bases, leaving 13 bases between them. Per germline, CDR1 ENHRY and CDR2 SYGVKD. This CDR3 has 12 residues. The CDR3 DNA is TGTGCCATCAGTGGGACACTGCGGACCTACACCTTC. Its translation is CAISGTLRTYTF.

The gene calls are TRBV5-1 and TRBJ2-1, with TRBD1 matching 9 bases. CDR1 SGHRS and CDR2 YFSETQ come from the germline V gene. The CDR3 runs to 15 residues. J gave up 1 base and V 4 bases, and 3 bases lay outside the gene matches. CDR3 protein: CASSPGTGSYNEQFF. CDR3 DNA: TGCGCCAGCAGCCCGGGGACAGGGTCCTACAATGAGCAGTTCTTC.

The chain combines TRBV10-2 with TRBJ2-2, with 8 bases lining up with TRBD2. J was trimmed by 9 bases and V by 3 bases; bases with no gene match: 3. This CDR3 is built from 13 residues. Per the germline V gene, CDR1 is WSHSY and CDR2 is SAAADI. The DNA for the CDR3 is TGCGCCAGCAGTGAATTAGCGGGGAGGGAGCTGTTTTTT. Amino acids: CASSELAGRELFF.

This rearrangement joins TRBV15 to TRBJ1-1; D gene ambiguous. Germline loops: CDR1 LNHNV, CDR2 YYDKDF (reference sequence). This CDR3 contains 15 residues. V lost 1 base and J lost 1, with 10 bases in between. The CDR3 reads CATSRGGARNTEAFF. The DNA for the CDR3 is TGTGCCACCAGCAGAGGGGGAGCAAGGAACACTGAAGCTTTCTTT.

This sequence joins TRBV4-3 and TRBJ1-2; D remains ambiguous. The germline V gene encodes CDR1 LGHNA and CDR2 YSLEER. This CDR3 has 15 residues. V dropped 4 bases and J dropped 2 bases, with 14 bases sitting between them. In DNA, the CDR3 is TGCGCCAGCAGCCGGTACACGGAGAAGAACTATGGCTACACCTTC. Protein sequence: CASSRYTEKNYGYTF.

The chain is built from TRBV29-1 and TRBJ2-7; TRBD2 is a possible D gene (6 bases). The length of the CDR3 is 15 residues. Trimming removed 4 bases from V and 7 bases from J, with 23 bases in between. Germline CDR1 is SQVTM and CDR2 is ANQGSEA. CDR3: CSVGGEGTLSREQYF. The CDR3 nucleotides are TGCAGCGTTGGCGGTGAGGGGACTCTCTCTCGGGAGCAGTACTTC.

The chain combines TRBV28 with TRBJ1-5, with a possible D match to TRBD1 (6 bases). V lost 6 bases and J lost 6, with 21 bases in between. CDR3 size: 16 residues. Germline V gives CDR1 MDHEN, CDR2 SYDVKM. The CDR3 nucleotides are TGTGCCAGCAGCTGGGGGGGCGGGGTCGAGCGTCAGCCCCAGCATTTT. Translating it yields CASSWGGGVERQPQHF. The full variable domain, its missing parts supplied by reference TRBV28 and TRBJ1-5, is DVKVTQSSRYLVKRTGEKVFLECVQDMDHENMFWYRQDPGLGLRLIYFSYDVKMKEKGDIPEGYSVSREKKERFSLILESASTNQTSMYLCASSWGGGVERQPQHFGDGTRLSIL.

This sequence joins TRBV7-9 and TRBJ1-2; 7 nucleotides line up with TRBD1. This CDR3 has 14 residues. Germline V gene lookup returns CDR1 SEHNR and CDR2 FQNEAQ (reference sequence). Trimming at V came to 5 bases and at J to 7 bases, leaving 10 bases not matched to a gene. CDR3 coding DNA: TGTGCCAGCAGCGAAGGAGCGACAGGGAGTGGCTACACCTTC. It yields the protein CASSEGATGSGYTF. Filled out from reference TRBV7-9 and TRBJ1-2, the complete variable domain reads DTGVSQNPRHKITKRGQNVTFRCDPISEHNRLYWYRQTLGQGPEFLTYFQNEAQLEKSRLLSDRFSAERPKGSFSTLEIQRTEQGDSAMYLCASSEGATGSGYTFGSGTRLTVV.

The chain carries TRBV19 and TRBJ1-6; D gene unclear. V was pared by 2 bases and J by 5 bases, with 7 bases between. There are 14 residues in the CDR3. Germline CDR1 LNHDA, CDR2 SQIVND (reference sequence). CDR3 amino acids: CASSIKHHNSPLHF. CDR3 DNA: TGTGCCAGTAGTATAAAACATCATAATTCACCCCTCCACTTT.

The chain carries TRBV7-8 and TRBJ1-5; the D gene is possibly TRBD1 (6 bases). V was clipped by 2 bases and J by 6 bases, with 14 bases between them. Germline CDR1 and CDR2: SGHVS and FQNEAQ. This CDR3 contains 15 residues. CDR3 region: CASSLKSQGSQPQHF. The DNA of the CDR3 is TGTGCCAGCAGCTTAAAGAGTCAGGGGAGTCAGCCCCAGCATTTT.

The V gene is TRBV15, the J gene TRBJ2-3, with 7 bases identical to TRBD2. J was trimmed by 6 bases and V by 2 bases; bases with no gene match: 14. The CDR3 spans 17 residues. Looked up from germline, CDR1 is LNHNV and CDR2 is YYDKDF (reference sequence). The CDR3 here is CATSRSRLAIVADTQYF. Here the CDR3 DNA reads TGTGCCACCAGCAGATCTCGACTAGCCATTGTTGCCGATACGCAGTATTTT.

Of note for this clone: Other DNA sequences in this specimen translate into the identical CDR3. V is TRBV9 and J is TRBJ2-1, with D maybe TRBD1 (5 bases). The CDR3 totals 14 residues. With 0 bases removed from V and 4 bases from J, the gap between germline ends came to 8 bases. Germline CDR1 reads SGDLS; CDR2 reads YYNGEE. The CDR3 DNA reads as TGTGCCAGCAGCGTAGGGGGCAGATACAATGAGCAGTTCTTC. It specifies CASSVGGRYNEQFF. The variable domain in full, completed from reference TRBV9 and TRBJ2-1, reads DSGVTQTPKHLITATGQRVTLRCSPRSGDLSVYWYQQSLDQGLQFLIQYYNGEERAKGNILERFSAQQFPDLHSELNLSSLELGDSALYFCASSVGGRYNEQFFGPGTRLTVL.

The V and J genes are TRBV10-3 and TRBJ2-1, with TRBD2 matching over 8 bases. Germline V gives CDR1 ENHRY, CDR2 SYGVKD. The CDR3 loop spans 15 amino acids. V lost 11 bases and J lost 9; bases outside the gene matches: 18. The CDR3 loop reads CAVGSLAGKSGEQFF. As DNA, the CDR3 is TGTGCCGTTGGTTCATTAGCGGGAAAGTCGGGTGAGCAGTTCTTC.